This entry lists 18 T cell receptor beta chains sequenced from one sample in a study of CD8 T cells in ankylosing spondylitis. TCRdb used MiXCR to reprocess the 5' RACE reads, holding one entry per CDR3 protein. The sample carries 200,000 to 300,000 distinct CDR3 sequences, 8% to 9% recorded once. Sequenced sample: blood, either unsorted or a sorted T cell fraction (not recorded which). The receptors derive from a female donor with ankylosing spondylitis or in good health (not recorded which).

This clonotype appeared many times. This rearrangement joins TRBV6-1 to TRBJ2-7; D is possibly TRBD2 (5 bases). The CDR3 is 11 amino acids. V was pared by 8 bases and J by 4 bases, with 9 bases between. Germline CDR1 is MNHNS and CDR2 is SASEGT. This chain's CDR3 is CASEGLYEQYF. The CDR3 region has the DNA TGTGCCAGCGAAGGACTTTACGAGCAGTACTTC.

This clonotype was counted many times. The rearrangement links TRBV7-2 to TRBJ2-1; a weak D match, TRBD2 (5 bases). The CDR3 extends over 16 amino acids. CDR1 and CDR2 (germline): SGHTA, FQGNSA. The ends were cut back, 3 bases at V and 7 bases at J, with 19 bases in the middle. The CDR3 DNA sequence: TGTGCCAGCAGCTTGAAGGGCGGACTCATTTTTAATGAGCAGTTCTTC. This sequence encodes CASSLKGGLIFNEQFF. The full variable domain, its missing parts supplied by reference TRBV7-2 and TRBJ2-1, is GAGVSQSPSNKVTEKGKDVELRCDPISGHTALYWYRQSLGQGLEFLIYFQGNSAPDKSGLPSDRFSAERTGGSVSTLTIQRTQQEDSAVYLCASSLKGGLIFNEQFFGPGTRLTVL.

This clonotype has a count of ten or more. This sequence joins TRBV9 and TRBJ2-3; D is undetermined. This CDR3 spans 12 amino acids. The V end lost 0 bases, the J end lost 5 bases, and 4 bases lay between the germline ends. Germline V CDR1 and CDR2: SGDLS, YYNGEE. CDR3 in amino acids: CASSVEGDTQYF. CDR3 nucleotide sequence: TGTGCCAGCAGCGTAGAAGGAGATACGCAGTATTTT.

The chain carries TRBV4-3 and TRBJ2-2; TRBD2 might be the D (5 bases). The CDR3 is 14 amino acids. Deletions cut 1 base from V and 6 bases from J, with 9 bases between. Germline V gene sequence: CDR1 LGHNA, CDR2 YSLEER. The CDR3 spells CASSQAYGAGELFF. CDR3 in DNA: TGCGCCAGCAGCCAAGCATACGGGGCCGGGGAGCTGTTTTTT.

This clonotype was counted ten times or more. This chain joins TRBV15 and TRBJ2-7; 7 nucleotides line up with TRBD2. J lost 5 bases, V lost 3 bases, and 13 bases had no gene match. This CDR3 is built from 16 residues. In germline, CDR1 is LNHNV, CDR2 YYDKDF (reference sequence). This chain's CDR3 is CATSSYGISGGDEQYF. CDR3 nucleotide sequence: TGTGCCACCAGCAGTTACGGTATCTCGGGAGGTGACGAGCAGTACTTC.

This clonotype was seen at least ten times. The rearrangement joins TRBV7-3 to TRBJ2-1; perhaps D is TRBD1 or TRBD2 (5 bases each). The V gene's germline CDR1 is SGHTA and CDR2 FQGTGA. Trimming left V 0 bases short and J 6 bases short, with 12 bases between. The CDR3 has 15 amino acids. The CDR3 spells CASSLTRGPSNEQFF. The CDR3, as DNA: TGTGCCAGCAGCTTAACGAGGGGTCCGTCCAATGAGCAGTTCTTC.

The chain employs TRBV20-1 and TRBJ2-3; D is unclear. Trimming took 5 bases from V and 0 from J, leaving 18 bases between them. The CDR3 covers 16 residues. Germline V gene lookup returns CDR1 DFQATT and CDR2 SNEGSKA (reference sequence). DNA for the CDR3: TGCAGTGCTGAGGATGTCAGTGGTCGGAGCACAGATACGCAGTATTTT. It yields the protein CSAEDVSGRSTDTQYF.

The chain is built from TRBV7-8 and TRBJ2-1, with 8 bases fitting TRBD2. V lost 2 bases and J lost 6; bases outside the gene matches: 6. The germline V gene encodes CDR1 SGHVS and CDR2 FQNEAQ. The CDR3 extends over 15 amino acids. The CDR3 sequence: CASSLLAGSRNEQFF. Written as DNA, the CDR3 is TGTGCCAGCAGCTTATTAGCGGGGAGTCGCAATGAGCAGTTCTTC.

This clonotype was recorded at least ten times. The chain links TRBV5-1 to TRBJ2-1; D is ambiguous. Germline V gene data show CDR1 as SGHRS and CDR2 as YFSETQ. V was pared by 2 bases and J by 5 bases, with 8 bases between. This CDR3 region has 13 residues. The CDR3: CASSFGSNNEQFF. The CDR3 bases are TGCGCCAGCAGCTTTGGCTCAAACAATGAGCAGTTCTTC.

The genes are TRBV6-1 and TRBJ2-6, with no clear D. The CDR3 is 15 amino acids. The ends were cut back, 6 bases at V and 0 bases at J, with 9 bases in the middle. Germline V gives CDR1 MNHNS, CDR2 SASEGT. In nucleotides, the CDR3 is TGTGCCAGCAGGGGGTTAGTCTCTGGGGCCAACGTCCTGACTTTC. Protein product: CASRGLVSGANVLTF.

In its sample, this clonotype was seen many times. The V call is TRBV7-3, the J call TRBJ2-7; D gene uncertain. This CDR3 has 13 amino acids. The V end was cut by 2 bases, the J end by 6 bases, with 11 bases between. The germline V gene has CDR1 SGHTA and CDR2 FQGTGA. CDR3 bases: TGTGCCAGCAGCTTATGTAGGGCATGCGAGCAGTACTTC. Protein sequence: CASSLCRACEQYF.

This clonotype came up many times. V gene TRBV5-1 combines with J gene TRBJ2-1; 9 positions agree with TRBD2. The CDR3 is 16 amino acids. J was trimmed by 4 bases and V by 0 bases; bases with no gene match: 5. The germline V gene encodes CDR1 SGHRS and CDR2 YFSETQ. The CDR3 loop reads CASSLDLAGPYNEQFF. The CDR3 region has the DNA TGCGCCAGCAGCTTGGATCTAGCGGGACCATACAATGAGCAGTTCTTC.

Ten or more counts support this clonotype. V gene TRBV7-8 combines with J gene TRBJ2-1; 7 nucleotides match TRBD2. CDR1 and CDR2 from the germline V gene are SGHVS and FQNEAQ. The CDR3 extends over 16 amino acids. The J segment lost 5 bases and the V segment lost 5 bases, leaving 12 bases of the junction unmatched. The CDR3 DNA sequence: TGTGCCAGCAGCCGTGCCGGGACTACCCCTCACAATGAGCAGTTCTTC. Amino acids: CASSRAGTTPHNEQFF. Combining the CDR3 with reference TRBV7-8 and TRBJ2-1 gives the whole variable domain GAGVSQSPRYKVAKRGQDVALRCDPISGHVSLFWYQQALGQGPEFLTYFQNEAQLDKSGLPSDRFFAERPEGSVSTLKIQRTQQEDSAVYLCASSRAGTTPHNEQFFGPGTRLTVL.

This clonotype was detected many times. J is TRBJ1-1 and V is TRBV6-2 or TRBV6-3; possibly TRBD1 for D (5 bases). Germline V CDR1 and CDR2: MNHEY, SVGEGT. This CDR3 region has 15 residues. V was pared by 7 bases and J by 4 bases, with 19 bases between. The CDR3 nucleotides read TGTGCCAGCATACGCCCATCACGGAGGGGCACTGAAGCTTTCTTT. Its translation is CASIRPSRRGTEAFF.

This clonotype was seen ten or more times. The rearrangement joins TRBV18 to TRBJ2-2; D is tentatively TRBD1 or TRBD2 (5 bases each). Per germline, CDR1 KGHSH and CDR2 LQKENI. CDR3 length: 16 residues. The V and J ends lost 5 bases and 0 bases respectively, with 13 bases between them. Written as DNA, the CDR3 is TGTGCCAGCTCAGAAAAGGGGACGGCGAACACCGGGGAGCTGTTTTTT. Amino acid sequence: CASSEKGTANTGELFF.

J is TRBJ2-1 and V is TRBV7-9; TRBD2 is a possible D gene (7 bases). The V gene's germline CDR1 is SEHNR and CDR2 FQNEAQ (reference sequence). This CDR3 spans 16 amino acids. Trimming left V 3 bases short and J 7 bases short, with 19 bases between. CDR3: CASSFRTRGGVNEQFF. The DNA for the CDR3 is TGTGCCAGCAGCTTCAGGACGAGGGGGGGAGTAAATGAGCAGTTCTTC.

This clonotype appeared many times. The CDR3 here is CASSESITVYGYTF. The CDR3 nucleotides are TGCGCCAGCAGTGAGTCGATAACCGTTTATGGCTACACCTTC. V gene TRBV10-2 combines with J gene TRBJ1-2; D call uncertain. The CDR3 is made up of 14 amino acids. Germline-derived CDR1 and CDR2 are WSHSY and SAAADI. Between the trimmed V and J ends, which lost 0 bases and 5 bases, there was a span of 10 bases.

This clonotype was detected ten times or more. The V call is TRBV6-2 or TRBV6-3, the J call TRBJ2-7; 10 positions match TRBD1. Germline V gene data show CDR1 as MNHEY and CDR2 as SVGEGT. V lost 6 bases, J lost 4 bases, and 6 bases stayed unmatched. This CDR3 is built from 14 residues. The CDR3 DNA follows: TGTGCCAGCAGGGTCGACAGGGGGCAGTACGAGCAGTACTTC. It translates to CASRVDRGQYEQYF.